Reported below is one T cell receptor beta chain. V gave up 4 bases and J gave up 7 bases, with 10 bases separating them. The CDR3 has 12 residues. A sample-barcoded 5' primer and a J-beta primer mix were used in a second PCR of roughly 6 to 11 cycles. Each cDNA molecule was tagged by a template-switch adaptor with 12 random nucleotides. Samples each returned at least 3 million CDR3-containing paired-end reads. Via MiXCR, TCRdb re-called the 5' RACE reads, giving one row per CDR3 protein. This sample has over 500,000 distinct CDR3 sequences, with 40% to 65% found just once. This record comes from a study of blood T cells in healthy people across ages.

The rearrangement links TRBV12-3 or TRBV12-4 to TRBJ1-1, with D maybe TRBD1 (6 bases). The clonotype originates from a woman at least 80 years old in good health. The specimen was blood. This CDR3 reads CASSYRVHEAFF. In DNA form, the CDR3 reads TGTGCCAGCAGTTACAGGGTGCATGAAGCTTTCTTT.